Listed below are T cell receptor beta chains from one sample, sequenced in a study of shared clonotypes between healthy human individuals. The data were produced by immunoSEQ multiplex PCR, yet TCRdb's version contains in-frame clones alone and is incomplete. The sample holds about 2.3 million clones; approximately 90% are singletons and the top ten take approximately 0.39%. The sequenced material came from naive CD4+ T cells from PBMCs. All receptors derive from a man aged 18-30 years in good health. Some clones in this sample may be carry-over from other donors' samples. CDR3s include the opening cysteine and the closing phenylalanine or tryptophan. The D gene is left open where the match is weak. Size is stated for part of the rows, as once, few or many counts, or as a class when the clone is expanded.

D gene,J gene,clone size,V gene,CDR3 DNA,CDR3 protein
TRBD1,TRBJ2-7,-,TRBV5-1,TGCGCCAGCAGCTTAGGACAGGGGCCTTCCTACGAGCAGTACTTC,CASSLGQGPSYEQYF
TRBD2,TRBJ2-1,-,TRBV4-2,TGTGCCAGCAGCCAAGTCGGGCTAGCGGGAGATGAGCAGTTCTTC,CASSQVGLAGDEQFF
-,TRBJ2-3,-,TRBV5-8,TGTGCCAGCAGCTTGGGGCTGGACAGTCAGGCCTCAGATACGCAGTATTTT,CASSLGLDSQASDTQYF
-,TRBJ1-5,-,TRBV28,TGTGCCAGCAGAGAAGAGGCCCTACCTGGCAATCAGCCCCAGCATTTT,CASREEALPGNQPQHF
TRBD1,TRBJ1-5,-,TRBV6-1,TGTGCCAGCATTCTGGACAGGAGCAATCAGCCCCAGCATTTT,CASILDRSNQPQHF
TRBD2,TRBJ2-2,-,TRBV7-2,TGTGCCAGCAGCTTAGTGGGTAGCGGGAGGGTCGGCACCGGGGAGCTGTTTTTT,CASSLVGSGRVGTGELFF
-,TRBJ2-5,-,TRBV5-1,TGCGCCAGCAGCTTGGCAGGCTTACAAGAGACCCAGTACTTC,CASSLAGLQETQYF
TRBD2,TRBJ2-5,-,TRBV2,TGTGCCACCGGGCGGGAGAATAGAGAGACCCAGTACTTC,CATGRENRETQYF
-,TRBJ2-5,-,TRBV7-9,TGTGCCAGCAGCTTAATCTCAGGGGAAGAGACCCAGTACTTC,CASSLISGEETQYF
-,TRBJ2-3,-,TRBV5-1,TGCGCCACCTCAATAGCCGCTAGCACAGATACGCAGTATTTT,CATSIAASTDTQYF
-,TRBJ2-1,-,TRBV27,TGTGCCAGCAGTTTAGAACCGGGACTGGGGTTGGATGAGCAGTTCTTC,CASSLEPGLGLDEQFF
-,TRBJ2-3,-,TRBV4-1,TGCGCCAGCAGCCAAGATGTCCCTGGAGTTGGCCCCCGCACAGATACGCAGTATTTT,CASSQDVPGVGPRTDTQYF
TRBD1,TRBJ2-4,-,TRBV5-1,TGCGCCAGCAGCTTAGGGGAAGGACAGGGGGCTGTTGGATTTCTAGCCAAAAACATTCAGTACTTC,CASSLGEGQGAVGFLAKNIQYF
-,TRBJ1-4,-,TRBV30,TGTGCCTGGAGTCGAGGTGTTAATGAAAAACTGTTTTTT,CAWSRGVNEKLFF
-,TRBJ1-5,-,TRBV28,TGTGCCAGCAGGGTCGGGAATAGCAATCAGCCCCAGCATTTT,CASRVGNSNQPQHF
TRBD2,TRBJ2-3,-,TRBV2,TGTGCCAGCAGTGAGGGCGGGAGCCCAGATACGCAGTATTTT,CASSEGGSPDTQYF
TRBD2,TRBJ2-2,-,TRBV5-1,TGCGCCAGCAGCCGAACTAGCGGGACTCGACCGGGGGAGCTGTTTTTT,CASSRTSGTRPGELFF
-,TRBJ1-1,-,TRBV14,TGTGCCAGCAGCCAAGACCGGAGAGGACACCCTCAAGTGAACACTGAAGCTTTCTTT,CASSQDRRGHPQVNTEAFF
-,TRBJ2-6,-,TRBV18,TGTGCCAGCTCACCACCAAGGGAAGCTGGGGCCAACGTCCTGACTTTC,CASSPPREAGANVLTF
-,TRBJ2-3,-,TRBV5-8,TGTGCCAGCAGCCGAGGGGGGGCCACAGATACGCAGTATTTT,CASSRGGATDTQYF
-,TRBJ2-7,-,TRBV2,TGTGCCAGCAGTGGTACGGGGCCAGTCTACGAGCAGTACTTC,CASSGTGPVYEQYF
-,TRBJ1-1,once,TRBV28,TGTGCCAGCCCCCCCGGGAAGGGCTATGGTCGCTTCATGAACACTGAAGCTTTCTTT,CASPPGKGYGRFMNTEAFF
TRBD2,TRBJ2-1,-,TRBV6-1,TGTGCCAGCAAACGGACTAGCGGGGAAAACAATGAGCAGTTCTTC,CASKRTSGENNEQFF
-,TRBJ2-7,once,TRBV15,TGTGCCACCAGCAGACCCGGGCCCTTTGACGAGCAGTACTTC,CATSRPGPFDEQYF
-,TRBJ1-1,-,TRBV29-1,TGCAGCGCATCACAATACATGAACACTGAAGCTTTCTTT,CSASQYMNTEAFF
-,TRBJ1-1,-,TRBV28,TGTGCCAGCAGTTCCGCCAGTGGGACCGCGAACACTGAAGCTTTCTTT,CASSSASGTANTEAFF
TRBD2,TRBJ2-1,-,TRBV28,TGTGCCAGCAGTTTAGCTAGCGGGAGTTTCAATGAGCAGTTCTTC,CASSLASGSFNEQFF
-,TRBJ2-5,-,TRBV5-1,TGCGCCAGCAGCCTCCGGGGGAGGGGGGAACAAGAGACCCAGTACTTC,CASSLRGRGEQETQYF
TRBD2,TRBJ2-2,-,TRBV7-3,TGTGCCAGCAGCTTCACCCGGACTAGCGGGAGGGGCGGGGAGCTGTTTTTT,CASSFTRTSGRGGELFF
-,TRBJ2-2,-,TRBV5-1,TGCGCCAGCAGCTCAACCTACACCGGGGAGCTGTTTTTT,CASSSTYTGELFF
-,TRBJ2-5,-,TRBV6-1,TGTGCCAGCAGTGCCGGGACAATTGGAGAGACCCAGTACTTC,CASSAGTIGETQYF
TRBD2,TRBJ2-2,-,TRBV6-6,TGTGCCAGCAGTCCCAGGACTAGCGGGAACGGGGAGCTGTTTTTT,CASSPRTSGNGELFF
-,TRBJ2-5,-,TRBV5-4,TGTGCCAGCAGCACGCCGGGACCAGGGAAAGAGACCCAGTACTTC,CASSTPGPGKETQYF
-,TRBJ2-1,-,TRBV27,TGTGCCAGCAGTCGGACGGACTACAATGAGCAGTTCTTC,CASSRTDYNEQFF
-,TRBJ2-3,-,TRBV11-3,TGTGCCAGCAGCTTAGGGGCGGGGAGCACAGATACGCAGTATTTT,CASSLGAGSTDTQYF
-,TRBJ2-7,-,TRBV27,TGTGCCAGCAGTCCTCTCGATTCAGGCGAGCAGTACTTC,CASSPLDSGEQYF
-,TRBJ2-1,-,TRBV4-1,TGCGCCAGCAGCCCTTCGATCAGGGGTTCCTACAATGAGCAGTTCTTC,CASSPSIRGSYNEQFF
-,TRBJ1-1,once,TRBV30,TGTGCCTGGAGTCCTCAACTGACTGAAGCTTTCTTT,CAWSPQLTEAFF
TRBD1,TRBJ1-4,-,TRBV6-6,TGTGCCAGCAGGAGGACAGGGAATGAAAAACTGTTTTTT,CASRRTGNEKLFF
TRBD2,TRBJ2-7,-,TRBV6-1,TGTGCCAGCAGCTCCCTAGCGGGCTACGAGCAGTACTTC,CASSSLAGYEQYF
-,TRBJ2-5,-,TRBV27,TGTGCCAGCAGTCCACTCCGCCGGACAGTTTTCCAAGAGACCCAGTACTTC,CASSPLRRTVFQETQYF
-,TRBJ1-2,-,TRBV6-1,TGTGCCAGCAGTCTAACGGTCCCCAACACCTATGGCTACACCTTC,CASSLTVPNTYGYTF
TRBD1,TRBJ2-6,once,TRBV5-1,TGCGCCAGCAGCGCGGCCGGGACAGGGGGCTGGACTGGGGCCAACGTCCTGACTTTC,CASSAAGTGGWTGANVLTF
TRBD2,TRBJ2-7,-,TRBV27,TGTGCCAGCAGTCTGAGACTAGCGGGAGTGACCTACGAGCAGTACTTC,CASSLRLAGVTYEQYF
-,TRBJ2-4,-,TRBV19,TGTGCCAGTAGTATAGATCTATTGGCTGGGGGGCGCGGAGCCAAAAACATTCAGTACTTC,CASSIDLLAGGRGAKNIQYF
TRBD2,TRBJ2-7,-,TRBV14,TGTGCCAGCAGCCAAGTTGCGGGAGTGGACTACGAGCAGTACTTC,CASSQVAGVDYEQYF
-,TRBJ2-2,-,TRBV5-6,TGTGCCAGCAGCTTCGTAGGCACCGGGGAGCTGTTTTTT,CASSFVGTGELFF
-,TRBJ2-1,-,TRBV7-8,TGTGCCAGCAGCGGACACAATGAGCAGTTCTTC,CASSGHNEQFF
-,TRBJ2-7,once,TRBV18,TGTGCCAGCTCCCCCGGTGGACAGCCACCCTCCTACGAGCAGTACTTC,CASSPGGQPPSYEQYF
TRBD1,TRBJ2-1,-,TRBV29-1,TGCAGCGCATACGACAGGGAGCATGAGCAGTTCTTC,CSAYDREHEQFF
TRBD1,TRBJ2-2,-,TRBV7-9,TGTGCCAGCAGCTTCGGGCGACAGGGGACCGGGGAGCTGTTTTTT,CASSFGRQGTGELFF
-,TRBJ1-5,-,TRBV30,TGTGCCTGGAGACCAGATAGCAATCAGCCCCAGCATTTT,CAWRPDSNQPQHF
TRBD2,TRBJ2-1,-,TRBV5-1,TGCGCCAGCAGCTGGGTTGATAGCGGGAGGGGTAATGAGCAGTTCTTC,CASSWVDSGRGNEQFF
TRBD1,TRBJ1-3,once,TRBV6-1,TGTGCCAGCAGCGAACAGCAGGGGGACACCATATATTTT,CASSEQQGDTIYF
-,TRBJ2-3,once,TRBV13,TGTGCCAGCACCATAGGAGGGTCTTGGGGCGGGAAGCAAGCGGCAGATACGCAGTATTTT,CASTIGGSWGGKQAADTQYF
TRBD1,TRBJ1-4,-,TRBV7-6,TGTGCCAGCAGCTACCGGGCGGGGACAGTTGAAAAACTGTTTTTT,CASSYRAGTVEKLFF
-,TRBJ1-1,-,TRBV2,TGTGCCAGCACTCCGTCCCCCGGGGGCATCACTGAAGCTTTCTTT,CASTPSPGGITEAFF